This TCR beta chain was observed in a study of cytomegalovirus exposure and HLA in healthy donors. The study's findings and limits: Most likely, a cluster of highly shared sequence variants arose as a sequencing artifact.

Germline V gives CDR1 MNHEY, CDR2 SMNVEV (reference sequence). The CDR3 has 14 residues. Germline trimming cut 6 bases from V and 6 bases from J; bases unmatched to any gene: 9. PCR employed 60 Vbeta and 13 Jbeta primers. Clones were read by immunoSEQ multiplex PCR, and TCRdb kept only the in-frame ones, dropping some. The repertoire includes about 150,000 clones, nearly 10% of them detected once, and less than 2% sits in the top ten. About this clone: Its antigen is not identified.

This TCR came from a man in his forties or fifties in good health and CMV-seronegative. The sequencing sample was made of PBMCs. The chain is built from TRBV27 and TRBJ1-2; 8 positions agree with TRBD1. CDR3 in amino acids: CASSSQGERDGYTF. The CDR3 nucleotides read TGTGCCAGCAGCTCACAGGGGGAAAGAGATGGCTACACCTTC.